What follows are 4 T cell receptor beta chains derived from one specimen sequenced in a study of T cell repertoires in cytomegalovirus infection. These receptors have no identified antigens. TCRdb re-called the reads with MiXCR, one entry per CDR3 protein. The sample includes 300,000 to 400,000 distinct CDR3 sequences, approximately 32% of them seen just once. Sequences were derived from cultured PBMCs, sampled from culture after CMV antigen stimulation. The receptors here all came from a human donor in good health (CMV status not recorded). Some clones in this sample may be carry-over from other donors' samples.

J is TRBJ2-5 and V is TRBV7-9; D might be TRBD1 (6 bases). Trimming took off 4 bases at V and 5 bases at J, with 17 bases between the two ends. This CDR3 comprises 15 residues. Germline V lookup: CDR1 SEHNR, CDR2 FQNEAQ (reference sequence). The CDR3 protein is CASSYYSGQYETQYF. CDR3 nucleotide sequence: TGTGCCAGCAGCTATTACAGCGGACAGTATGAGACCCAGTACTTC.

This clonotype was picked up many times. The chain carries TRBV7-8 and TRBJ1-6; D unclear. CDR3 length: 13 amino acids. The V end was cut by 1 base, the J end by 10 bases, with 8 bases between. The germline V gene has CDR1 SGHVS and CDR2 FQNEAQ. Written as DNA, the CDR3 is TGTGCCAGCAGCTTAGTCGAAACCTCACCCCTCCACTTT. It encodes CASSLVETSPLHF.

This clonotype was counted a few times. The chain employs TRBV7-2 and TRBJ2-7, with 7 bases that match TRBD1. This CDR3 region has 17 residues. Germline V gene lookup returns CDR1 SGHTA and CDR2 FQGNSA. Unmatched junction bases numbered 9, after V lost 1 base and J lost 0 bases. Here the CDR3 reads CASSLVRGQGYSYEQYF. The CDR3 bases are TGTGCCAGCAGCTTAGTAAGGGGGCAGGGGTACTCCTACGAGCAGTACTTC. Combining the CDR3 with reference TRBV7-2 and TRBJ2-7 gives the whole variable domain GAGVSQSPSNKVTEKGKDVELRCDPISGHTALYWYRQSLGQGLEFLIYFQGNSAPDKSGLPSDRFSAERTGGSVSTLTIQRTQQEDSAVYLCASSLVRGQGYSYEQYFGPGTRLTVT.

This chain links TRBV11-2 with TRBJ2-2; 8 bases are shared with TRBD2. The CDR3 runs 16 residues. Germline lookup yields CDR1 SGHAT and CDR2 FQNNGV. Trimming removed 3 bases from V and 5 bases from J; junction bases left unmatched: 8. The CDR3 nucleotides read TGTGCCAGCAGCTTTCTCAAAGCGGGAGTTACCGGGGAGCTGTTTTTT. Translation: CASSFLKAGVTGELFF.